This T cell receptor beta chain originates from a study of T cells in Graves' hyperthyroidism and ophthalmopathy. Whole-study findings and limits: Ophthalmopathy was separated from stable hyperthyroidism by a 13 V-J model.

This clonotype was seen ten or more times. Its antigen remains unknown. TCR beta CDR3 regions were amplified from RNA. Using the HTBI primer set, a first-round RT-PCR was run on the TCR CDR3. MiXCR was run by TCRdb on the multiplex PCR reads, yielding one entry per CDR3 protein. The table lists some 570,000 distinct CDR3 sequences, approximately 14% of them singletons. Uncontrolled infection, other autoimmune disease, pregnancy or lactation disqualified patients from enrolment. Diagnoses rested on clinical symptoms, serum thyroxine and TRAb, thyroid ultrasound and orbital computed tomography. The PBMCs were sourced from fresh peripheral blood (less than 11 ml). Per the germline V gene, CDR1 is SNHLY and CDR2 is FYNNEI. The CDR3 has 15 amino acids. V lost 8 bases to trimming and J lost 1 base; unmatched junction nucleotides: 2.

The TCR comes from a woman younger than 35 with Graves' ophthalmopathy. The sample was blood. This chain joins TRBV2 and TRBJ2-1, with TRBD2 matching over 13 bases. Here the CDR3 reads CASVGLAGSYNEQFF. As DNA, the CDR3 is TGTGCCAGCGTGGGACTAGCGGGGTCCTACAATGAGCAGTTCTTC.